Below are 2 T cell receptor beta chains sequenced from a single sample in a study of early T cells in non-severe SARS-CoV-2 infection. TCRdb passed the 5' RACE reads through MiXCR, listing each CDR3 protein once. The repertoire holds 70,000 to 85,000 distinct CDR3 sequences, around 10% seen once, with roughly 3% in the top ten. Sequencing was done on a sample of whole blood. These receptors originate from an adult who was a healthcare worker with PCR-confirmed SARS-CoV-2 infection or an uninfected control (not recorded which).

The table lists this clonotype with a few counts. The V gene is TRBV6-1, the J gene TRBJ2-3, with D perhaps TRBD1 or TRBD2 (5 bases each). This CDR3 is built from 16 residues. Germline-derived CDR1 and CDR2 are MNHNS and SASEGT. Trimming stripped 6 bases from V and 2 bases from J, with 18 bases between. CDR3 nucleotides: TGTGCCAGCAGCCCCCTTTCGGACGGGACCACAGATACGCAGTATTTT. Protein product: CASSPLSDGTTDTQYF.

This clonotype was counted between two and nine times. The chain recombines TRBV12-3 or TRBV12-4 with TRBJ2-1, with D possibly being TRBD1 or TRBD2 (6 bases each). This CDR3 has 12 residues. V was trimmed by 8 bases and J by 2 bases, leaving 7 bases between them. The CDR3 is CASRGPYNEQFF. The DNA of the CDR3 is TGTGCCAGCCGGGGGCCCTACAATGAGCAGTTCTTC.